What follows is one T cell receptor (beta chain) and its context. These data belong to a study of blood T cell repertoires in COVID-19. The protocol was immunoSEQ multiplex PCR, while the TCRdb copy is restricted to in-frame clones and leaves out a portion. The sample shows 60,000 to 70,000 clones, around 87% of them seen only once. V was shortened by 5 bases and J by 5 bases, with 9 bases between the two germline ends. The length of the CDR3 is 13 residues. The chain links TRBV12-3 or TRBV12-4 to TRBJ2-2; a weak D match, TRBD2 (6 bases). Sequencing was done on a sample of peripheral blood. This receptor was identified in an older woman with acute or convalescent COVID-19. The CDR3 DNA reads TGTGCCAGCAGTCGCGGGGTTACCGGGGAGCTGTTTTTT. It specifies CASSRGVTGELFF.